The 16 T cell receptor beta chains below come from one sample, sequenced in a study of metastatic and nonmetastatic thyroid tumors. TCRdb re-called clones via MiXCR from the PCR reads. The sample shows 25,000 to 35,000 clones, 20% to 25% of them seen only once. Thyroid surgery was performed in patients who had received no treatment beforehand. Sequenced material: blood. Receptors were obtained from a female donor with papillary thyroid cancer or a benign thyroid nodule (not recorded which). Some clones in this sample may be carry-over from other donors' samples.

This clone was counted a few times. The DNA of the CDR3 is TGCGCCAGCAGCGCAAGCCCGGGGGGTCGGGAAAAACTGTTTTTT. This gives the protein CASSASPGGREKLFF. The gene calls are TRBV5-1 and TRBJ1-4; a possible D gene is TRBD1 (5 bases). V shed 4 bases and J shed 8 bases, with 18 bases lying between them. This CDR3 has 15 amino acids. The V gene's germline CDR1 is SGHRS and CDR2 YFSETQ.

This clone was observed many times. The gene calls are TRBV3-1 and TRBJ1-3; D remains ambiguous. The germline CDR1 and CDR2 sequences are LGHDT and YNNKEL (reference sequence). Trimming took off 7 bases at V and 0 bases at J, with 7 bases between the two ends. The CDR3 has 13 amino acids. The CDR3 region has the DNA TGTGCCAGCAAGGACCACTCTGGAAACACCATATATTTT. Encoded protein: CASKDHSGNTIYF.

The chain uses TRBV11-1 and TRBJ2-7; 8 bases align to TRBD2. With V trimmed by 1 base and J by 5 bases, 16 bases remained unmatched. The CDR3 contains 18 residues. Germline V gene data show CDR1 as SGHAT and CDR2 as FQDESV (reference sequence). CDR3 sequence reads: CASSLGGGSGGRKNEQYF. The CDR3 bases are TGTGCCAGCAGCTTAGGGGGGGGAAGCGGCGGGAGGAAAAACGAGCAGTACTTC.

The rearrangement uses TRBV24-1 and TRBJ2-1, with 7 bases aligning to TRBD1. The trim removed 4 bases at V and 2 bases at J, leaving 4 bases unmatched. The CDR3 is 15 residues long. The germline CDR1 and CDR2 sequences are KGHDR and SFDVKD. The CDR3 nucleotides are TGTGCCACCAGTGAAACCGGGACAGCCTACAATGAGCAGTTCTTC. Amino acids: CATSETGTAYNEQFF.

The CDR3 nucleotides are TGTGCCAGCAGTCTTCCTGAGGGGGAAGAGACCCAGTACTTC. Translated, it gives CASSLPEGEETQYF. This chain joins TRBV12-3 or TRBV12-4 and TRBJ2-5; a possible D gene is TRBD1 (6 bases). This CDR3 contains 14 residues. Trimming pared 5 bases from V and 3 bases from J, leaving 13 bases between.

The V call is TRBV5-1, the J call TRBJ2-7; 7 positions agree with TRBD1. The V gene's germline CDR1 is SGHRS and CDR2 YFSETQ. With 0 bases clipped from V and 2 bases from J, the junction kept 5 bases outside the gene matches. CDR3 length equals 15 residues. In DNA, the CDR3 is TGCGCCAGCAGCTTGGGGACAGGTTTCACCTACGAGCAGTACTTC. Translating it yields CASSLGTGFTYEQYF.

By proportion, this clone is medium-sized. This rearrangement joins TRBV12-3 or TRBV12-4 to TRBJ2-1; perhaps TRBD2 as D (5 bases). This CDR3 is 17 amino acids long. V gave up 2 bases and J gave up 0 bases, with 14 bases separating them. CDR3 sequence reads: CASSLFLAGPSYNEQFF. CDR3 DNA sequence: TGTGCCAGCAGTTTATTCTTGGCGGGCCCCTCCTACAATGAGCAGTTCTTC.

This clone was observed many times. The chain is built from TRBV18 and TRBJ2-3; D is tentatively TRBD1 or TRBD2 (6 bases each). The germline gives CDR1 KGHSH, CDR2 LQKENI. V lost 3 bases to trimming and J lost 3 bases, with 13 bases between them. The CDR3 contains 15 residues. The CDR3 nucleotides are TGTGCCAGCTCACCGAGGGGGGTGAGAACAGATACGCAGTATTTT. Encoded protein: CASSPRGVRTDTQYF.

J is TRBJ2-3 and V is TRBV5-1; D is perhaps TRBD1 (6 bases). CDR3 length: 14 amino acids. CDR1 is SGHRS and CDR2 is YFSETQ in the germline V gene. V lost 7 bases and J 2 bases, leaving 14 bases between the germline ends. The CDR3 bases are TGCGCCAGCTCCCTCGGACAGACCACAGATACGCAGTATTTT. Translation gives CASSLGQTTDTQYF.

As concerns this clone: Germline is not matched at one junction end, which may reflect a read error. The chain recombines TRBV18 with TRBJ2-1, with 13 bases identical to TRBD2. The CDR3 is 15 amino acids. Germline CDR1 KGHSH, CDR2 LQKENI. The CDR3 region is CASSPTSGRRKERFF. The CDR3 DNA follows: TGTGCCAGCTCACCGACTAGCGGGAGGAGAAAGGAGCGGTTCTTC.

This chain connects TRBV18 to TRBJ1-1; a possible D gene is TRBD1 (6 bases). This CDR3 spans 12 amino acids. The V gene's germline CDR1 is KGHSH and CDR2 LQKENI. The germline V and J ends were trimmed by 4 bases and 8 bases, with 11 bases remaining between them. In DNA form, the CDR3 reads TGTGCCAGCTCACGTGACACAGGGGAAGCTTTCTTT. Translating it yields CASSRDTGEAFF.

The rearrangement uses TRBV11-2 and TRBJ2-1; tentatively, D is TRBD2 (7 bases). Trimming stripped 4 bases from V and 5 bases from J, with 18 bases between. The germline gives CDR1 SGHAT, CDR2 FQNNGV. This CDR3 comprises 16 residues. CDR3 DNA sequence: TGTGCCAGCAGCTACCGCCCCTGGCGGGGGCACAATGAGCAGTTCTTC. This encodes CASSYRPWRGHNEQFF.

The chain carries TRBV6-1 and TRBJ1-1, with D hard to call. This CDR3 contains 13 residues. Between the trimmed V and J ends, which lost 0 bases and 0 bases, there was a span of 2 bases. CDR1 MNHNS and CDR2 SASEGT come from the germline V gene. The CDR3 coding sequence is TGTGCCAGCAGTGAAGCCCTGAACACTGAAGCTTTCTTT. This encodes CASSEALNTEAFF.

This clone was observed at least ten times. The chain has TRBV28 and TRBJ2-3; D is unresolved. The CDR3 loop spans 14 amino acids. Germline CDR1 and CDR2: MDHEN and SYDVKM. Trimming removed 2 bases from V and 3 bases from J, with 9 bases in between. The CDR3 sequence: CASSLNDGTDTQYF. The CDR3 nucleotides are TGTGCCAGCAGTTTAAATGACGGAACAGATACGCAGTATTTT. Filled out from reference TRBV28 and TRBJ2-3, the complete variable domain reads DVKVTQSSRYLVKRTGEKVFLECVQDMDHENMFWYRQDPGLGLRLIYFSYDVKMKEKGDIPEGYSVSREKKERFSLILESASTNQTSMYLCASSLNDGTDTQYFGPGTRLTVL.

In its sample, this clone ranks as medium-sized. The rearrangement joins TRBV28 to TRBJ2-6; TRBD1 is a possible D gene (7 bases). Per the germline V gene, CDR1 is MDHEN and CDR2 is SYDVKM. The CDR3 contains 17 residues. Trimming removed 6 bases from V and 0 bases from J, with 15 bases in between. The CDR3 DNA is TGTGCCAGCAGGGGGGCAGGGGGGATCTCTGGGGCCAACGTCCTGACTTTC. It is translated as CASRGAGGISGANVLTF.

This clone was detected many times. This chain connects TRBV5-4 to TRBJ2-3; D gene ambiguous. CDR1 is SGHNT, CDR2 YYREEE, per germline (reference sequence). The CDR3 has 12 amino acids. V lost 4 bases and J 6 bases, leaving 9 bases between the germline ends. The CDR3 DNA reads TGTGCCAGCAGCACGACATGGGATACGCAGTATTTT. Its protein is CASSTTWDTQYF.